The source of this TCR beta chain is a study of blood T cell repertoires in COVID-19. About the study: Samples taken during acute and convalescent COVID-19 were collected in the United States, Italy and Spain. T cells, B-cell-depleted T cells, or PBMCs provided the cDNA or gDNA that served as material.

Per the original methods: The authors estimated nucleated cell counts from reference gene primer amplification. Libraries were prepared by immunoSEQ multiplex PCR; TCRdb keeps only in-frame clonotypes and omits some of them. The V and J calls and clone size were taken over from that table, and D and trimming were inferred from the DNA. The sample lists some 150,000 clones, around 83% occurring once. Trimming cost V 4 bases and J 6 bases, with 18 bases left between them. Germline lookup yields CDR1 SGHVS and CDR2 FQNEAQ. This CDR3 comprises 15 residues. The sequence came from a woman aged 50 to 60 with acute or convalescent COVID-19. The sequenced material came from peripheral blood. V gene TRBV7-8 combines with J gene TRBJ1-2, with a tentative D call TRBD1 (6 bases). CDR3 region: CASSSRQAGVHGYTF. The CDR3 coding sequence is TGTGCCAGCAGCTCTAGACAGGCGGGTGTCCATGGCTACACCTTC.